This TCR beta chain was sequenced in a study of shared T cell receptors in the human thymus. The CDR3 consists of 13 residues. Trimming left V 0 bases short and J 5 bases short, with 8 bases between. The V gene's germline CDR1 is SGHRS and CDR2 YFSETQ. Method: immunoSEQ multiplex PCR; TCRdb's copy keeps in-frame clones and lacks some. This table holds about 660,000 clones, approximately 89% found once. Turning to this clone: Within the sample, other DNA sequences also encode this same CDR3.

This sample also belongs to another study, concerning human thymus T cells. That investigation notes: All donors were healthy Finnish infants who were undergoing corrective surgery to treat congenital heart defects.

The gene calls are TRBV5-1 and TRBJ2-5; tentatively, D is TRBD2 (5 bases). This clonotype was obtained from a boy less than two years old with a congenital heart defect. The source material was thymocytes. CDR3 coding DNA: TGCGCCAGCAGCTTGGTTACGGGGGAGACCCAGTACTTC. Protein sequence: CASSLVTGETQYF.